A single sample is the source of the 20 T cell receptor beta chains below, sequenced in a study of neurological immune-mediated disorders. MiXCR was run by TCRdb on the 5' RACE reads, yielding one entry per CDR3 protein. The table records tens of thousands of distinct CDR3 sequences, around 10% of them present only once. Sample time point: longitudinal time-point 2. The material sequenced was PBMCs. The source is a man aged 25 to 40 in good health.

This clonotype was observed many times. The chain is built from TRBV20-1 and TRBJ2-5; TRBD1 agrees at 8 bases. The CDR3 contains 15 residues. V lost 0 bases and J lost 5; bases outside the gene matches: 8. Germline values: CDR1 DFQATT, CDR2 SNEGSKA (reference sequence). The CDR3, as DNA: TGCAGTGCTAGAGAAGCGGCAGGGGGCATGGAGACCCAGTACTTC. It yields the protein CSAREAAGGMETQYF.

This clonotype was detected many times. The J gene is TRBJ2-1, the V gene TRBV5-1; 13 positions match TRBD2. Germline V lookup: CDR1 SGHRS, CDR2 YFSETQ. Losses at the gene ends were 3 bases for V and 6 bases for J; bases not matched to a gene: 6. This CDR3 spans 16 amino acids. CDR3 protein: CASSWGLAGIGNEQFF. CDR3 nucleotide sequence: TGCGCCAGCAGCTGGGGACTAGCGGGGATAGGCAATGAGCAGTTCTTC.

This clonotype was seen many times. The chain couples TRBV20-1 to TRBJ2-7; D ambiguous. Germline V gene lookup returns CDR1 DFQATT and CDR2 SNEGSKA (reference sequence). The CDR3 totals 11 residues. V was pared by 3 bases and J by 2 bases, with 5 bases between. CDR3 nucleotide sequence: TGCAGTGCTAGTTGGGCCTACGAGCAGTACTTC. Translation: CSASWAYEQYF.

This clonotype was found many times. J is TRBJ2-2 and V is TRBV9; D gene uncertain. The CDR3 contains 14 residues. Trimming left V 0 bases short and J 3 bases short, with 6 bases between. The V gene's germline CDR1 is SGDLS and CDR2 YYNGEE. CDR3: CASSVADYTGELFF. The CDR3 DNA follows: TGTGCCAGCAGCGTAGCCGATTACACCGGGGAGCTGTTTTTT.

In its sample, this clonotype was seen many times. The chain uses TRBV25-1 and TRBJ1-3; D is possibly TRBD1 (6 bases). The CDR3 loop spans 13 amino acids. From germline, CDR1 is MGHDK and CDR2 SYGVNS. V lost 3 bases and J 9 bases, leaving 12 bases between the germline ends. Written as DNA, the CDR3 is TGTGCCAGCAGTGACCAGGGGTATGGCACCATATATTTT. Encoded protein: CASSDQGYGTIYF.

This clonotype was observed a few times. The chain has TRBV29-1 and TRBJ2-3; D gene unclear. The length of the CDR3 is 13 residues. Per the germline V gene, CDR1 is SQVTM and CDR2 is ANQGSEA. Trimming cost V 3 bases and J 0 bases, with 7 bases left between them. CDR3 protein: CSVDPDSTDTQYF. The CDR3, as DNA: TGCAGCGTTGATCCGGACAGCACAGATACGCAGTATTTT.

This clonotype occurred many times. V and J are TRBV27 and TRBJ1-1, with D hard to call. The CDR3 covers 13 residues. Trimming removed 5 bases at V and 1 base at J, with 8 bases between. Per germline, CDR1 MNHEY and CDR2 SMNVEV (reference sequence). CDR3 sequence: CASSAPGNTEAFF. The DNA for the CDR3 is TGTGCCAGCAGTGCCCCAGGGAACACTGAAGCTTTCTTT.

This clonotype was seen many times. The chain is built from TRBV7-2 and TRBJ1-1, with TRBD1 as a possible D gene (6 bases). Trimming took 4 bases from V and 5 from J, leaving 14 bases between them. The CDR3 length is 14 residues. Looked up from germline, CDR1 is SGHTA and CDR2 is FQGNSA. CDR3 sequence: CASSSRLGATEAFF. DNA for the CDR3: TGTGCCAGCAGCTCTAGGTTGGGGGCGACTGAAGCTTTCTTT. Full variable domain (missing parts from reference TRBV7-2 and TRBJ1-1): GAGVSQSPSNKVTEKGKDVELRCDPISGHTALYWYRQSLGQGLEFLIYFQGNSAPDKSGLPSDRFSAERTGGSVSTLTIQRTQQEDSAVYLCASSSRLGATEAFFGQGTRLTVV.

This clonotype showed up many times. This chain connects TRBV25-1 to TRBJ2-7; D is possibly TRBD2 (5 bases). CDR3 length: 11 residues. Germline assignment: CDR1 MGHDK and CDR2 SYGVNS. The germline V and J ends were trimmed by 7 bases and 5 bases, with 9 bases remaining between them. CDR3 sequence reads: CASTVGDEQYF. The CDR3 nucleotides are TGTGCCAGCACCGTCGGGGACGAGCAGTACTTC.

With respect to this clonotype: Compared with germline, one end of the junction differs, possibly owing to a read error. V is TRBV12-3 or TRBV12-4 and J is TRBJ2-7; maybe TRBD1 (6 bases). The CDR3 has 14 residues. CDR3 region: CANSNYPGAYVQYF. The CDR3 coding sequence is TGTGCCAACAGCAACTACCCAGGGGCCTACGTGCAGTACTTC.

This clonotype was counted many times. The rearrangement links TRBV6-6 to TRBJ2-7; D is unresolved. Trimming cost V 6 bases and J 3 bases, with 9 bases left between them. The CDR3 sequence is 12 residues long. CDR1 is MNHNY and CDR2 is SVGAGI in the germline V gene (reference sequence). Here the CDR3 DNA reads TGTGCCAGCAGCGACGACATCTACGAGCAGTACTTC. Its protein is CASSDDIYEQYF.

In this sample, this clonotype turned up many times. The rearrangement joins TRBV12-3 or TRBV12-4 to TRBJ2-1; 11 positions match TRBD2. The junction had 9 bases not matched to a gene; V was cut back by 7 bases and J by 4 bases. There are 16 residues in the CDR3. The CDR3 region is CASTLGLAEKYNEQFF. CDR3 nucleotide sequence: TGTGCCAGCACCCTGGGACTAGCGGAGAAGTACAATGAGCAGTTCTTC.

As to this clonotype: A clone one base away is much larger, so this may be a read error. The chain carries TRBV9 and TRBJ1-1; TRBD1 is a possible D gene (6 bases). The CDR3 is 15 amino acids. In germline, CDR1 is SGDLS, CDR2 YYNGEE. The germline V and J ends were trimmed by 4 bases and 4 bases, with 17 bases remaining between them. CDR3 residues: CASSPHGGPRTEAFF. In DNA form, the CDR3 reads TGTGCCAGCAGCCCCCATGGGGGGCCGCGCACTGAAGCTTTCTTT.

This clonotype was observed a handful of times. The CDR3 coding sequence is TGTGCCAGCAGCCGAGCAACCGGGAGGGGGCCGGATTACGAGCAGTACTTC. Residues: CASSRATGRGPDYEQYF. This chain connects TRBV3-1 to TRBJ2-7, with D tentatively TRBD2 (8 bases). CDR3 length: 17 amino acids. V was cut by 4 bases and J by 4 bases, with 23 bases left in between. Germline assignment: CDR1 LGHDT and CDR2 YNNKEL (reference sequence).

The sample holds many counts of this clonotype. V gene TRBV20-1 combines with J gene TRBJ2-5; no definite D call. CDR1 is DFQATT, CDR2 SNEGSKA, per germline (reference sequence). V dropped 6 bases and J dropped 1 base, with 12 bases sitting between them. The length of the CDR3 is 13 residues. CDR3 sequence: CSAALGFQETQYF. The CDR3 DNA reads TGCAGTGCCGCCCTAGGGTTCCAAGAGACCCAGTACTTC.

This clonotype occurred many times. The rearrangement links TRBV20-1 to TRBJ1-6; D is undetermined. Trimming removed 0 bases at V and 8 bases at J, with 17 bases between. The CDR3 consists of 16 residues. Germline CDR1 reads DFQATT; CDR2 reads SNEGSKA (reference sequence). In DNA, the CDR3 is TGCAGTGCTAGAGATCTGAGAGGGAGTGCTGATTCACCCCTCCACTTT. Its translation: CSARDLRGSADSPLHF.

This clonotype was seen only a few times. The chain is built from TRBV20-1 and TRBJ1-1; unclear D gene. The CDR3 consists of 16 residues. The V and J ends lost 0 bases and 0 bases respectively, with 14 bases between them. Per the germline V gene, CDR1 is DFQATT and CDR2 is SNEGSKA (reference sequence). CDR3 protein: CSARDYQAGMNTEAFF. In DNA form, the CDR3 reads TGCAGTGCTAGAGATTACCAGGCGGGGATGAACACTGAAGCTTTCTTT.

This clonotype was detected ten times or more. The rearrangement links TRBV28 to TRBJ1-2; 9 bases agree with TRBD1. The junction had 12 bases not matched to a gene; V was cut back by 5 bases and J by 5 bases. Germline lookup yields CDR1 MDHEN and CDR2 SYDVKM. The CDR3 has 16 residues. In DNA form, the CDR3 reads TGTGCCAGCAGTCCCAACCACAGGGGGCTGGGGTATGGCTACACCTTC. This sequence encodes CASSPNHRGLGYGYTF.

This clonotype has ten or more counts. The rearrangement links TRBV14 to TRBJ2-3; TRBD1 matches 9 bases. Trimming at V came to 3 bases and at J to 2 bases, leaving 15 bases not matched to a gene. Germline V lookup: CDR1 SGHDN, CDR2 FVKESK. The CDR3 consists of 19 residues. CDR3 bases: TGTGCCAGCAGCCAGGGCGTCGGGGTCGACAGGGGGTACACAGATACGCAGTATTTT. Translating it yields CASSQGVGVDRGYTDTQYF.

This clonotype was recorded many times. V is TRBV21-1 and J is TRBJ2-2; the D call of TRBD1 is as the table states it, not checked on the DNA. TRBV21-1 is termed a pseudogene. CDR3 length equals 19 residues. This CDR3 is CASSKKFSGTGPDTGELFF. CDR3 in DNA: TGTGCCAGCAGCAAAAAATTCTCCGGGACAGGGCCTGACACCGGGGAGCTGTTTTTT.